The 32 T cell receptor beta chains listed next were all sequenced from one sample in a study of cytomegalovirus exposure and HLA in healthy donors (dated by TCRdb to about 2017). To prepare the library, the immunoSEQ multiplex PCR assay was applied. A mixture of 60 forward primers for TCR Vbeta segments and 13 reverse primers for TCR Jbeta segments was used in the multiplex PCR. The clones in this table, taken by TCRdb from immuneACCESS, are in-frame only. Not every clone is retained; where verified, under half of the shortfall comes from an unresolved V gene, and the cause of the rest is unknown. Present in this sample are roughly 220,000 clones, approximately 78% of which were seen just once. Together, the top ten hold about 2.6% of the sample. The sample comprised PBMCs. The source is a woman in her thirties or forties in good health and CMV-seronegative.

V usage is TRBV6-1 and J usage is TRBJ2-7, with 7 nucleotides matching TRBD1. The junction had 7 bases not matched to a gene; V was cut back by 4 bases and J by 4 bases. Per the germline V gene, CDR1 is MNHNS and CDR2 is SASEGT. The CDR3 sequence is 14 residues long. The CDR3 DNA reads TGTGCCAGCAGTGCCACGGGACAGTGGTACGAGCAGTACTTC. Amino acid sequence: CASSATGQWYEQYF.

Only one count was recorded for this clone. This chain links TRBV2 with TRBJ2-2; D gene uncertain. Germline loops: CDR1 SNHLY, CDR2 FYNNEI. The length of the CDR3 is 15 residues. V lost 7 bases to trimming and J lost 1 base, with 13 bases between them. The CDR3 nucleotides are TGTGCCAGCAAAGTTCGAGATTTGAACACCGGGGAGCTGTTTTTT. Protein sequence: CASKVRDLNTGELFF.

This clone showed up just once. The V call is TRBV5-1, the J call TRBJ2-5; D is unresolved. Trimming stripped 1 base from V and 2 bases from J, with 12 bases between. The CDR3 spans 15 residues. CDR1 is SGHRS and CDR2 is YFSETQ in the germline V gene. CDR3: CASSLIQVQQETQYF. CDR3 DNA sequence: TGCGCCAGCAGCTTGATTCAGGTTCAACAAGAGACCCAGTACTTC.

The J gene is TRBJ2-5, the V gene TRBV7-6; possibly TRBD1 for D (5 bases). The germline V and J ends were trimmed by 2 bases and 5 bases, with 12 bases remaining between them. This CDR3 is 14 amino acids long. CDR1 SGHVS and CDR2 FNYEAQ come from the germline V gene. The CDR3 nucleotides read TGTGCCAGCAGCTTAAAGGGGTACCGGGAGACCCAGTACTTC. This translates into CASSLKGYRETQYF.

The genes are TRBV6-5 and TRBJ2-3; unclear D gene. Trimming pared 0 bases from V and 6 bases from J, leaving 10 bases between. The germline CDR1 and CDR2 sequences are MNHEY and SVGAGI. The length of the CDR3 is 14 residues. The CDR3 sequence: CASSYSQARDTQYF. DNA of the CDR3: TGTGCCAGCAGTTACTCGCAGGCCCGGGATACGCAGTATTTT.

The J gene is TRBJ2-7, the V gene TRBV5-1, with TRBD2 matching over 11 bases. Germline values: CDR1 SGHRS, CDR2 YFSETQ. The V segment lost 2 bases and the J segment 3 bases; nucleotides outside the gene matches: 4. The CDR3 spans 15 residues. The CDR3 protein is CASSFLTSGIYEQYF. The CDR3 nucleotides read TGCGCCAGCAGCTTCCTGACTAGCGGGATCTACGAGCAGTACTTC.

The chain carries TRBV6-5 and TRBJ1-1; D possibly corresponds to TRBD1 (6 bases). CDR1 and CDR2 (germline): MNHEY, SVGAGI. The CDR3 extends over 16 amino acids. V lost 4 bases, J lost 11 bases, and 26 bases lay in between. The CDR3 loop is CASSSQLLGQGNRAFF. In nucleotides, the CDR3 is TGTGCCAGCAGTTCCCAGCTTCTGGGACAAGGGAACAGGGCTTTCTTT.

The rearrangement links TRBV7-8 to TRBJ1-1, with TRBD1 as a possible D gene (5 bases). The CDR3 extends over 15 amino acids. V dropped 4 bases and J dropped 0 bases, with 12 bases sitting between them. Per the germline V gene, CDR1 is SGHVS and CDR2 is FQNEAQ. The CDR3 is CASSSRQNLNTEAFF. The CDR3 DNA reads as TGTGCCAGCAGCTCGCGACAGAACTTGAACACTGAAGCTTTCTTT.

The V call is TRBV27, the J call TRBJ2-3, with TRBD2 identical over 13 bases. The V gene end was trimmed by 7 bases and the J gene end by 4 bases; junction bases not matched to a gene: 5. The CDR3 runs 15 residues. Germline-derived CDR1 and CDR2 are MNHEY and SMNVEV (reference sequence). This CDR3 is CASTTSGRAADTQYF. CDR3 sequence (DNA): TGTGCCAGCACCACTAGCGGGAGGGCCGCAGATACGCAGTATTTT.

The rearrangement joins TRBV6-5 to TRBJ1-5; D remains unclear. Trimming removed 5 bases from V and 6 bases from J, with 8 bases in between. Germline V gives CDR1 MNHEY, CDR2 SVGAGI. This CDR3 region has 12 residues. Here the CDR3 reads CASSERFQPQHF. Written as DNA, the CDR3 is TGTGCCAGCAGTGAACGGTTTCAGCCCCAGCATTTT.

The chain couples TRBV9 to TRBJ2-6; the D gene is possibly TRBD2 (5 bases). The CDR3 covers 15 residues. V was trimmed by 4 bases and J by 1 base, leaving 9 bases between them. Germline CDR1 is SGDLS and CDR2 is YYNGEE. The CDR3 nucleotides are TGTGCCAGCAGCACCCGGGATTCTGGGGCCAACGTCCTGACTTTC. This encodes CASSTRDSGANVLTF. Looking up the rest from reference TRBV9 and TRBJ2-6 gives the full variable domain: DSGVTQTPKHLITATGQRVTLRCSPRSGDLSVYWYQQSLDQGLQFLIQYYNGEERAKGNILERFSAQQFPDLHSELNLSSLELGDSALYFCASSTRDSGANVLTFGAGSRLTVL.

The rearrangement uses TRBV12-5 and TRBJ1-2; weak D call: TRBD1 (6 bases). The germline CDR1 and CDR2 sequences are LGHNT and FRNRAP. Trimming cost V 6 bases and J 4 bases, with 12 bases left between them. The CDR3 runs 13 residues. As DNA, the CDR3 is TGTGCTAGTGGCCCCACAGGGTTCTATGGCTACACCTTC. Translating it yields CASGPTGFYGYTF. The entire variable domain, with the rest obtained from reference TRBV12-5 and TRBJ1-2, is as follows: DARVTQTPRHKVTEMGQEVTMRCQPILGHNTVFWYRQTMMQGLELLAYFRNRAPLDDSGMPKDRFSAEMPDATLATLKIQPSEPRDSAVYFCASGPTGFYGYTFGSGTRLTVV.

The CDR3 spells CASTQRTGDNSPLHF. CDR3 nucleotide sequence: TGTGCCAGTACTCAAAGGACAGGGGATAATTCACCCCTCCACTTT. The chain carries TRBV19 and TRBJ1-6; 9 bases fit TRBD1. The V segment lost 7 bases and the J segment 5 bases; nucleotides outside the gene matches: 6. Germline CDR1 is LNHDA and CDR2 is SQIVND (reference sequence). The CDR3 runs 15 residues.

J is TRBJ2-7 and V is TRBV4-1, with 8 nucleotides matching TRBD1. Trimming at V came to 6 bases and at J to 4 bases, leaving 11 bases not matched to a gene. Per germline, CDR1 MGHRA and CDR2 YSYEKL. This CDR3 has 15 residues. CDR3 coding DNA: TGCGCCAGCAGTCCCGAGGCACAGGGGGGTTACGAGCAGTACTTC. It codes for CASSPEAQGGYEQYF.

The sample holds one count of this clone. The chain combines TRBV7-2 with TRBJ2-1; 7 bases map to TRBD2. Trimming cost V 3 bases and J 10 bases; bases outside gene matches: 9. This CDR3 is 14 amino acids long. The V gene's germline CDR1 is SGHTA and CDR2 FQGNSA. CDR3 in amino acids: CASSFSGEIGEQFF. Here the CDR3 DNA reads TGTGCCAGCAGCTTCAGCGGGGAGATTGGGGAGCAGTTCTTC.

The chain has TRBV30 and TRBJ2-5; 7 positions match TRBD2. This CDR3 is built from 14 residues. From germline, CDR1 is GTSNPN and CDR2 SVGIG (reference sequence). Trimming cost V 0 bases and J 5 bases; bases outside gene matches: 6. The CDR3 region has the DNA TGTGCCTGGAGTGTAGGCGGGAGTTCCGAGACCCAGTACTTC. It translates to CAWSVGGSSETQYF.

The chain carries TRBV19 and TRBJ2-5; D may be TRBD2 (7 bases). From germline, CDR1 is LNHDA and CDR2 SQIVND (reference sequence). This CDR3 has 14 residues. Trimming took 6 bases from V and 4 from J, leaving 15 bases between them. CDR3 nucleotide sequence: TGTGCCAGTAGGCCCGAGGGGGGGCGAGAGACCCAGTACTTC. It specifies CASRPEGGRETQYF.

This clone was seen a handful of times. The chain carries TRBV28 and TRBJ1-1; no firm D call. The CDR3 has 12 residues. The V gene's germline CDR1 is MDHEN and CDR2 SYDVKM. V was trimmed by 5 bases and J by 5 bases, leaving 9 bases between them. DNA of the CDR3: TGTGCCAGCAGTCCCTCACTAACTGAAGCTTTCTTT. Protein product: CASSPSLTEAFF.

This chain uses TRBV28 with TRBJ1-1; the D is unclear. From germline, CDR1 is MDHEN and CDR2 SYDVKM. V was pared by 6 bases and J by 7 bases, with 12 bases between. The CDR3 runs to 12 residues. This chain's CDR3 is CASRKMGDEAFF. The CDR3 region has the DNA TGTGCCAGCAGGAAAATGGGAGATGAAGCTTTCTTT.

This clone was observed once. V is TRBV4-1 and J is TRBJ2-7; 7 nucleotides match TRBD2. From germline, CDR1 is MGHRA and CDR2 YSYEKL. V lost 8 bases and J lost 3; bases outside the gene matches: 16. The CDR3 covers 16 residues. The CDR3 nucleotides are TGCGCCAGCGCACGATATCCGGGACTACAAAACTACGAGCAGTACTTC. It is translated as CASARYPGLQNYEQYF.

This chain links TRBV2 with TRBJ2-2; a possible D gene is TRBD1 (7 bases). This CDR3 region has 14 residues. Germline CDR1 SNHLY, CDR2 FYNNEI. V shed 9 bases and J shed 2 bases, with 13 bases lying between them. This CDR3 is CARNRGLNTGELFF. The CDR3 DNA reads TGTGCCAGGAACAGGGGACTCAACACCGGGGAGCTGTTTTTT.

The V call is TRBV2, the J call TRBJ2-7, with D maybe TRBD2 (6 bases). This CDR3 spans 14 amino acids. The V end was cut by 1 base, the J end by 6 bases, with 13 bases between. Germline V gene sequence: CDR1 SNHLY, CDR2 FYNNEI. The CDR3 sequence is CASSEGRGRGEQYF. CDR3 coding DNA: TGTGCCAGCAGTGAAGGGCGGGGTCGGGGCGAGCAGTACTTC.

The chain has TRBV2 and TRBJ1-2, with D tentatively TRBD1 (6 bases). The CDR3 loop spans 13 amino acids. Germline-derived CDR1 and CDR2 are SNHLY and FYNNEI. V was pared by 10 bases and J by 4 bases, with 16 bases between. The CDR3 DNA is TGTGCCACCGCGGACAGCCTCCCCTATGGCTACACCTTC. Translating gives CATADSLPYGYTF.

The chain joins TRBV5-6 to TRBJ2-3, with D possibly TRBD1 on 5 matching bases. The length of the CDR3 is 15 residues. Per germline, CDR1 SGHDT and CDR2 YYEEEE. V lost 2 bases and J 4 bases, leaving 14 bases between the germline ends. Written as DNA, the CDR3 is TGTGCCAGCAGCTTAACGTTGGGGCTGGCAGATACGCAGTATTTT. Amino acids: CASSLTLGLADTQYF.

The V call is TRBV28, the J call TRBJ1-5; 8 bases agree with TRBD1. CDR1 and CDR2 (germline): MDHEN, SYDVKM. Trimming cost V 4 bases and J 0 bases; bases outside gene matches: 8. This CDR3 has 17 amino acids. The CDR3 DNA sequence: TGTGCCAGCAGTTCACGCCGGGACAGGTATAGCAATCAGCCCCAGCATTTT. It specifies CASSSRRDRYSNQPQHF.

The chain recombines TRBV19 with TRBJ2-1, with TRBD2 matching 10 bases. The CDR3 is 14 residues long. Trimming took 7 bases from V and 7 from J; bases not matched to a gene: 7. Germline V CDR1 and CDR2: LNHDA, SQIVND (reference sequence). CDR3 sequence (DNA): TGTGCCAGTACAAAGCGGGAGGGCCCGAATGAGCAGTTCTTC. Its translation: CASTKREGPNEQFF.

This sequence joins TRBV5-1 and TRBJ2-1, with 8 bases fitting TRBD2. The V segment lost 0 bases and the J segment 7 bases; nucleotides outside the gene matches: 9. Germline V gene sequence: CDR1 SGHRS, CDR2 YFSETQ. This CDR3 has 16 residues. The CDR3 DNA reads TGCGCCAGCAGCTTGGGGGGGCGGGGGGCTCGGAATGAGCAGTTCTTC. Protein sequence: CASSLGGRGARNEQFF.

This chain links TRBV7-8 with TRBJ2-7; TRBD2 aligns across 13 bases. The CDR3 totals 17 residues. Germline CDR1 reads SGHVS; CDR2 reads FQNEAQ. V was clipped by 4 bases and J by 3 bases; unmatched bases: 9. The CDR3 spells CASSSGGLAGTYYEQYF. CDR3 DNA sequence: TGTGCCAGCAGCTCGGGGGGACTAGCGGGAACGTACTACGAGCAGTACTTC.

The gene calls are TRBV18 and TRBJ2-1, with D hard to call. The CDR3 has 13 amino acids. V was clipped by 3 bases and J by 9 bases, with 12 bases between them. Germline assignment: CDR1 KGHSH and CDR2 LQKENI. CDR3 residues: CASSPSESGEQFF. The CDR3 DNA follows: TGTGCCAGCTCACCGTCGGAGTCGGGTGAGCAGTTCTTC.

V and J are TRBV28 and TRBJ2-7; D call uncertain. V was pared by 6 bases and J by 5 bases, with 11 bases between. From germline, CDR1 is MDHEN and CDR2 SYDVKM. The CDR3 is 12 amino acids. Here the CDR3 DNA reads TGTGCCAGCAGCCCACGGGTCCACGAGCAGTACTTC. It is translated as CASSPRVHEQYF.

The CDR3 nucleotides are TGTGCCAGCAGCGCCGAGGGGGGACAGGGGTTCAATGAGCAGTTCTTC. Amino acid sequence: CASSAEGGQGFNEQFF. This chain joins TRBV7-9 and TRBJ2-1; 10 nucleotides match TRBD1. J was trimmed by 6 bases and V by 5 bases; bases with no gene match: 10. This CDR3 has 16 amino acids. Germline CDR1 reads SEHNR; CDR2 reads FQNEAQ (reference sequence).

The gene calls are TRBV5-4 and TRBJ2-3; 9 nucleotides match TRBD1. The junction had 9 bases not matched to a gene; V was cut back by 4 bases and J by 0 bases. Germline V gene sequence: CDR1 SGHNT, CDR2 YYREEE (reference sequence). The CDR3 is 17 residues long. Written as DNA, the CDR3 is TGTGCCAGCAGCCAGCTCGGACAGGGGCACAGCACAGATACGCAGTATTTT. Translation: CASSQLGQGHSTDTQYF. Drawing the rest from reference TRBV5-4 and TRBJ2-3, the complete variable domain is ETGVTQSPTHLIKTRGQQVTLRCSSQSGHNTVSWYQQALGQGPQFIFQYYREEENGRGNFPPRFSGLQFPNYSSELNVNALELDDSALYLCASSQLGQGHSTDTQYFGPGTRLTVL.